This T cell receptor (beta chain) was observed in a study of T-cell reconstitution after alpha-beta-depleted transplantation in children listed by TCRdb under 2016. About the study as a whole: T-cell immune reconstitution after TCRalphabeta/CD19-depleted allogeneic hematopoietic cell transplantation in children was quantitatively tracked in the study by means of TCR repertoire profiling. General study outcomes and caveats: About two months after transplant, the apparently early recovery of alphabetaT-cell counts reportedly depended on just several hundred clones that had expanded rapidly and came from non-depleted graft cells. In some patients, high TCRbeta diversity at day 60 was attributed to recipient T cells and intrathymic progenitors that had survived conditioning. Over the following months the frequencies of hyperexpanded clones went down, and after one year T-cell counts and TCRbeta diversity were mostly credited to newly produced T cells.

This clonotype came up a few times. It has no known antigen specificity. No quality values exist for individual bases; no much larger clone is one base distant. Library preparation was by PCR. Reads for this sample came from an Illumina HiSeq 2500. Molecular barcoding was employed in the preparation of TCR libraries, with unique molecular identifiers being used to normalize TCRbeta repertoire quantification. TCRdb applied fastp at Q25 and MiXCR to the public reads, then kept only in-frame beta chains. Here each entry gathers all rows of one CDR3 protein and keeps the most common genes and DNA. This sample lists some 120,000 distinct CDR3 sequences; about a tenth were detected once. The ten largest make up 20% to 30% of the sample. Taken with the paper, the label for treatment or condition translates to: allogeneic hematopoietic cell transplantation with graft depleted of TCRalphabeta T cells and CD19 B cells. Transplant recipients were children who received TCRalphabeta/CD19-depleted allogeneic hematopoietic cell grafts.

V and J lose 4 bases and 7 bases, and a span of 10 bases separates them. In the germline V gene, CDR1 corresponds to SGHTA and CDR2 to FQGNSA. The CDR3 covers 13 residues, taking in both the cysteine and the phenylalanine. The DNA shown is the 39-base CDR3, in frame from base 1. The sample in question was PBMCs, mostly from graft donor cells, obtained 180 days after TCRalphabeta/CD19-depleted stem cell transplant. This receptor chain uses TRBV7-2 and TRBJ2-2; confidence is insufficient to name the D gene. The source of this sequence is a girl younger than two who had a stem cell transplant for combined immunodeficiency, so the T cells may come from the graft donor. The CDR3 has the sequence CASSSRSGGELFF. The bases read TGTGCCAGCAGCTCGAGGTCGGGCGGGGAGCTGTTTTTT.